The 23 T cell receptor beta chains below come from one sample, sequenced in a study of blood T cell repertoires in COVID-19. Sequencing was performed with immunoSEQ multiplex PCR; in TCRdb, only in-frame clones are kept and a portion is missing. The repertoire holds fewer than 250,000 clones, with 86% as singletons. The specimen sequenced was peripheral blood. The receptors derive from a middle-aged man with acute or convalescent COVID-19.

The V gene is TRBV10-3, the J gene TRBJ2-1; maybe TRBD1 (6 bases). V gave up 3 bases and J gave up 0 bases, with 15 bases separating them. The CDR3 covers 17 residues. From germline, CDR1 is ENHRY and CDR2 SYGVKD. In nucleotides, the CDR3 is TGTGCCATCAGTGACCAGGGGCGCATGGGCTCCTACAATGAGCAGTTCTTC. Translated, it gives CAISDQGRMGSYNEQFF.

This clone came up many times. The CDR3 DNA sequence: TGTGCCAGCAGTGAAAGGTCAGGGCAGGGAAAGGTAGTGGTCCAGCCCCAGCATTTT. This encodes CASSERSGQGKVVVQPQHF. The chain combines TRBV6-1 with TRBJ1-5, with D perhaps TRBD1 (5 bases). The CDR3 is made up of 19 amino acids. V shed 2 bases and J shed 7 bases, with 27 bases lying between them. The germline V gene has CDR1 MNHNS and CDR2 SASEGT.

The J gene is TRBJ1-1, the V gene TRBV5-6; D uncertain. Looked up from germline, CDR1 is SGHDT and CDR2 is YYEEEE. The length of the CDR3 is 15 residues. V lost 0 bases and J lost 11, with 20 bases in between. This chain's CDR3 is CASSLVAGFVERAFF. The DNA for the CDR3 is TGTGCCAGCAGCTTGGTGGCGGGGTTCGTGGAAAGGGCTTTCTTT.

This clone has only a few counts. The chain uses TRBV6-6 and TRBJ2-5; 7 bases line up with TRBD2. The CDR3 extends over 14 amino acids. Germline V CDR1 and CDR2: MNHNY, SVGAGI (reference sequence). J lost 7 bases, V lost 5 bases, and 10 bases had no gene match. In DNA, the CDR3 is TGTGCCAGCAGTACCCTAGCGGAACGAGGGACCCAGTACTTC. Protein product: CASSTLAERGTQYF.

This rearrangement joins TRBV19 to TRBJ1-2; 8 nucleotides agree with TRBD1. CDR3 length: 15 residues. J gave up 5 bases and V 1 base, and 6 bases lay outside the gene matches. Per the germline V gene, CDR1 is LNHDA and CDR2 is SQIVND (reference sequence). The CDR3: CASSIGGQGGYGYTF. As DNA, the CDR3 is TGTGCCAGTAGTATAGGAGGACAGGGAGGATATGGCTACACCTTC. Combining the CDR3 with reference TRBV19 and TRBJ1-2 gives the whole variable domain DGGITQSPKYLFRKEGQNVTLSCEQNLNHDAMYWYRQDPGQGLRLIYYSQIVNDFQKGDIAEGYSVSREKKESFPLTVTSAQKNPTAFYLCASSIGGQGGYGYTFGSGTRLTVV.

The rearrangement uses TRBV5-1 and TRBJ2-4, with TRBD2 matching 7 bases. Germline V lookup: CDR1 SGHRS, CDR2 YFSETQ. The CDR3 is made up of 13 amino acids. The ends lost 7 bases at V and 6 bases at J; junction bases unmatched: 7. In DNA, the CDR3 is TGCGCCAGCCGACCGGGGGGAGGAAACATTCAGTACTTC. Translated: CASRPGGGNIQYF.

The rearrangement uses TRBV3-1 (or the pseudogene TRBV3-2) and TRBJ1-1; D is possibly TRBD1 (5 bases). This CDR3 is 17 amino acids long. From germline, CDR1 is LGHDT and CDR2 YNNKEL (reference sequence). The V and J ends lost 0 bases and 0 bases respectively, with 14 bases between them. CDR3 sequence: CASSQEIRAGMNTEAFF. The CDR3 nucleotides are TGTGCCAGCAGCCAAGAGATCAGGGCCGGAATGAACACTGAAGCTTTCTTT.

The V call is TRBV11-3, the J call TRBJ1-3; 10 positions match TRBD1. Germline CDR1 is SGHNT and CDR2 is YENEEA. V dropped 5 bases and J dropped 2; count of bases not matched to a gene: 3. The CDR3 loop spans 15 amino acids. The CDR3 loop is CASSKGQGTGNTIYF. CDR3 DNA: TGTGCCAGCAGCAAGGGACAGGGGACTGGAAACACCATATATTTT.

The J gene is TRBJ1-4, the V gene TRBV7-9, with D hard to call. Trimming removed 4 bases at V and 3 bases at J, with 12 bases between. This CDR3 is built from 15 residues. Germline CDR1 and CDR2: SEHNR and FQNEAQ (reference sequence). CDR3 amino acids: CASSWEERANEKLFF. The CDR3 DNA sequence: TGTGCCAGCAGCTGGGAAGAGCGGGCTAATGAAAAACTGTTTTTT.

The chain recombines TRBV5-8 with TRBJ1-5; 8 nucleotides line up with TRBD1. Per the germline V gene, CDR1 is SGHTS and CDR2 is YDEGEE. The CDR3 consists of 15 residues. Trimming cost V 0 bases and J 3 bases; bases outside gene matches: 2. CDR3 nucleotides: TGTGCCAGCAGCTTGGGGACAGGGATCAATCAGCCCCAGCATTTT. As protein: CASSLGTGINQPQHF.

The J gene is TRBJ1-5, the V gene TRBV3-1 (or the pseudogene TRBV3-2); TRBD1 might be the D (5 bases). Trimming shortened V by 1 base and J by 2 bases, and 6 bases separated the two germline ends. The CDR3 loop spans 14 amino acids. Germline values: CDR1 LGHDT, CDR2 YNNKEL (reference sequence). The CDR3 spells CASSQGGGNQPQHF. The CDR3 coding sequence is TGTGCCAGCAGCCAAGGGGGGGGCAATCAGCCCCAGCATTTT.

V gene TRBV7-2 combines with J gene TRBJ2-3; a weak D match, TRBD2 (6 bases). V was shortened by 5 bases and J by 5 bases, with 20 bases between the two germline ends. CDR1 SGHTA and CDR2 FQGNSA come from the germline V gene. CDR3 length equals 16 residues. CDR3 nucleotide sequence: TGTGCCAGCAGCATTCAGGGAGGAATTGCGAGAGATACGCAGTATTTT. Translating it yields CASSIQGGIARDTQYF.

This chain links TRBV6-5 with TRBJ1-4; D call uncertain. CDR1 and CDR2 from the germline V gene are MNHEY and SVGAGI. V was pared by 0 bases and J by 3 bases, with 8 bases between. The CDR3 is 15 residues long. CDR3 DNA: TGTGCCAGCAGTTACTCCCCCGAGGCTAATGAAAAACTGTTTTTT. Translation gives CASSYSPEANEKLFF.

In DNA form, the CDR3 reads TGCGCCAGCAGCCCCGGGACAGGGGTTTACGAGCAGTACTTC. It specifies CASSPGTGVYEQYF. The chain couples TRBV5-1 to TRBJ2-7; 10 bases line up with TRBD1. Per the germline V gene, CDR1 is SGHRS and CDR2 is YFSETQ. The CDR3 extends over 14 amino acids. The junction had 5 bases not matched to a gene; V was cut back by 4 bases and J by 4 bases. Drawing the rest from reference TRBV5-1 and TRBJ2-7, the complete variable domain is KAGVTQTPRYLIKTRGQQVTLSCSPISGHRSVSWYQQTPGQGLQFLFEYFSETQRNKGNFPGRFSGRQFSNSRSEMNVSTLELGDSALYLCASSPGTGVYEQYFGPGTRLTVT.

V is TRBV2 and J is TRBJ1-2; maybe TRBD1 (5 bases). The V and J ends lost 5 bases and 0 bases respectively, with 22 bases between them. From germline, CDR1 is SNHLY and CDR2 FYNNEI. The CDR3 length is 18 residues. CDR3 residues: CASSPPRARGLTNYGYTF. The CDR3 DNA reads TGTGCCAGCAGTCCACCCAGGGCTAGGGGCCTGACTAACTATGGCTACACCTTC.

A single count supports this clone. V is TRBV19 and J is TRBJ2-3, with 9 bases that match TRBD1. Germline values: CDR1 LNHDA, CDR2 SQIVND (reference sequence). Losses at the gene ends were 2 bases for V and 0 bases for J; bases not matched to a gene: 3. The CDR3 consists of 16 residues. In DNA form, the CDR3 reads TGTGCCAGTAGTATAAGGACAGGGGTCAGCACAGATACGCAGTATTTT. It translates to CASSIRTGVSTDTQYF.

As DNA, the CDR3 is TGCGCCAGCAGCCAAGATCAGGAGACCCAGTACTTC. Its translation is CASSQDQETQYF. The chain employs TRBV4-1 and TRBJ2-5, with D hard to call. The CDR3 has 12 residues. V was cut by 0 bases and J by 5 bases, with 4 bases left in between. Germline V lookup: CDR1 MGHRA, CDR2 YSYEKL.

CDR3 loop: CASSLQWTANTEAFF. In DNA form, the CDR3 reads TGTGCCAGCAGCCTACAGTGGACAGCGAACACTGAAGCTTTCTTT. The chain has TRBV7-8 and TRBJ1-1, with D possibly being TRBD1 (6 bases). With 5 bases removed from V and 1 base from J, the gap between germline ends came to 14 bases. Germline values: CDR1 SGHVS, CDR2 FQNEAQ. The CDR3 sequence is 15 residues long.

The chain recombines TRBV19 with TRBJ1-3, with 11 bases identical to TRBD1. The CDR3 length is 14 residues. Per germline, CDR1 LNHDA and CDR2 SQIVND (reference sequence). J gave up 2 bases and V 10 bases, and 4 bases lay outside the gene matches. CDR3 sequence reads: CATRTGGAGNTIYF. The CDR3 region has the DNA TGTGCCACCCGGACAGGGGGCGCTGGAAACACCATATATTTT.

This chain connects TRBV27 to TRBJ2-7; 9 bases fit TRBD1. Germline lookup yields CDR1 MNHEY and CDR2 SMNVEV (reference sequence). J lost 3 bases, V lost 5 bases, and 5 bases had no gene match. The CDR3 totals 14 residues. The CDR3 coding sequence is TGTGCCAGCAGTCCACAGGGGGCTGGCTACGAGCAGTACTTC. Its translation is CASSPQGAGYEQYF.

This clone has a handful of counts. This sequence joins TRBV5-4 and TRBJ1-2; D gene uncertain. Trimming removed 0 bases at V and 8 bases at J, with 8 bases between. Per germline, CDR1 SGHNT and CDR2 YYREEE (reference sequence). The CDR3 sequence is 12 residues long. The CDR3 coding sequence is TGTGCCAGCAGCTTGGACCGGTGGGGCTACACCTTC. Protein sequence: CASSLDRWGYTF.

The chain carries TRBV11-2 and TRBJ1-2; D may be TRBD1 (5 bases). CDR1 is SGHAT and CDR2 is FQNNGV in the germline V gene. The CDR3 extends over 16 amino acids. V was cut by 2 bases and J by 4 bases, with 17 bases left in between. The CDR3 sequence is CASSLSPLRGGYGYTF. The CDR3 DNA reads TGTGCCAGCAGCTTATCCCCTCTACGGGGGGGCTATGGCTACACCTTC. Full variable domain (missing parts from reference TRBV11-2 and TRBJ1-2): EAGVAQSPRYKIIEKRQSVAFWCNPISGHATLYWYQQILGQGPKLLIQFQNNGVVDDSQLPKDRFSAERLKGVDSTLKIQPAKLEDSAVYLCASSLSPLRGGYGYTFGSGTRLTVV.

In its sample, this clone was seen once. The chain joins TRBV11-1 to TRBJ1-1; D is perhaps TRBD1 (5 bases). The CDR3 is 16 residues long. Trimming pared 1 base from V and 0 bases from J, leaving 12 bases between. The germline CDR1 and CDR2 sequences are SGHAT and FQDESV (reference sequence). CDR3 coding DNA: TGTGCCAGCAGCTTAGGGGGGGACCTAATGAACACTGAAGCTTTCTTT. Translation gives CASSLGGDLMNTEAFF.